These 25 T cell receptor beta chains originate from one sample sequenced in a study of cytomegalovirus exposure and HLA in healthy donors. The study ran its PCR with 60 Vbeta and 13 Jbeta primers. The assay was immunoSEQ multiplex PCR, and TCRdb's table has in-frame clones only and misses some. Here the sample spans around 83,000 clones, around 80% being singletons. The sequenced material came from PBMCs. Every receptor here comes from a male donor in good health and CMV-seropositive.

V gene TRBV5-5 combines with J gene TRBJ1-1; 8 bases are shared with TRBD1. V gave up 0 bases and J gave up 5 bases; unmatched junction bases: 9. CDR1 is SGHKS, CDR2 YYEKEE, per germline (reference sequence). The CDR3 is made up of 16 amino acids. CDR3 residues: CASSLDPTGEKTEAFF. In DNA, the CDR3 is TGTGCCAGCAGCTTGGACCCGACAGGGGAAAAGACTGAAGCTTTCTTT.

This chain joins TRBV27 and TRBJ1-2; unclear D gene. The CDR3 has 14 residues. The V end was cut by 5 bases, the J end by 1 base, with 11 bases between. CDR1 is MNHEY and CDR2 is SMNVEV in the germline V gene (reference sequence). This CDR3 is CASSRTGNNYGYTF. Written as DNA, the CDR3 is TGTGCCAGCAGTAGGACTGGGAATAACTATGGCTACACCTTC.

J is TRBJ2-5 and V is TRBV27, with 8 bases identical to TRBD2. CDR1 and CDR2 (germline): MNHEY, SMNVEV (reference sequence). The V gene end was trimmed by 7 bases and the J gene end by 0 bases; junction bases not matched to a gene: 10. CDR3 length equals 16 residues. For the CDR3, the DNA is TGTGCCAGCACTCAAACCGCGGGGGGACACCAAGAGACCCAGTACTTC. Translated, it gives CASTQTAGGHQETQYF.

The CDR3 coding sequence is TGTGCCAGCAGCAAGACTAGCGGGGGGGCCGGGGTAGCCTACAATGAGCAGTTCTTC. This encodes CASSKTSGGAGVAYNEQFF. The chain has TRBV5-4 and TRBJ2-1, with 14 bases lining up with TRBD2. This CDR3 region has 19 residues. Germline lookup yields CDR1 SGHNT and CDR2 YYREEE (reference sequence). V lost 4 bases to trimming and J lost 2 bases; unmatched junction nucleotides: 11.

The J gene is TRBJ2-1, the V gene TRBV6-4; possible D gene TRBD1, 7 bases. CDR1 MRHNA and CDR2 SNTAGT come from the germline V gene. V lost 4 bases and J 6 bases, leaving 13 bases between the germline ends. The CDR3 is 14 amino acids. CDR3 protein: CASSGGTESNEQFF. The CDR3 DNA follows: TGTGCCAGCAGTGGCGGGACAGAATCCAATGAGCAGTTCTTC.

The CDR3 sequence: CASRRGREGQYF. In nucleotides, the CDR3 is TGTGCCAGCCGTCGAGGGCGGGAGGGGCAGTACTTC. The chain couples TRBV2 to TRBJ2-7; TRBD2 agrees at 9 bases. J gave up 9 bases and V 8 bases, and 8 bases lay outside the gene matches. The germline CDR1 and CDR2 sequences are SNHLY and FYNNEI. CDR3 length equals 12 residues.

The chain links TRBV4-1 to TRBJ1-5; TRBD1 might be the D (6 bases). Trimming stripped 6 bases from V and 4 bases from J, with 13 bases between. Germline V gives CDR1 MGHRA, CDR2 YSYEKL. This CDR3 is built from 14 residues. CDR3 DNA sequence: TGCGCCAGCAGTCCATACAGGGATAATCAGCCCCAGCATTTT. This codes for CASSPYRDNQPQHF.

This clone came up a few times. This sequence joins TRBV5-1 and TRBJ1-4; 7 bases map to TRBD1. Germline CDR1 reads SGHRS; CDR2 reads YFSETQ. The length of the CDR3 is 14 residues. Unmatched junction bases numbered 3, after V lost 0 bases and J lost 7 bases. In nucleotides, the CDR3 is TGCGCCAGCAGCTTGGGGGGACAGTCTGAAAAACTGTTTTTT. This sequence encodes CASSLGGQSEKLFF. The full variable domain, with the rest looked up from reference TRBV5-1 and TRBJ1-4, is KAGVTQTPRYLIKTRGQQVTLSCSPISGHRSVSWYQQTPGQGLQFLFEYFSETQRNKGNFPGRFSGRQFSNSRSEMNVSTLELGDSALYLCASSLGGQSEKLFFGSGTQLSVL.

The CDR3 DNA follows: TGCGCCAGCAGCTTCCTTCGCCCCGGACTAGCGGTAACTAGCTCCTACAATGAGCAGTTCTTC. It codes for CASSFLRPGLAVTSSYNEQFF. The chain carries TRBV5-1 and TRBJ2-1, with 10 bases fitting TRBD2. Germline CDR1 is SGHRS and CDR2 is YFSETQ. The CDR3 is made up of 21 amino acids. With 2 bases clipped from V and 0 bases from J, the junction kept 17 bases outside the gene matches. The complete variable domain, with remaining parts taken from reference TRBV5-1 and TRBJ2-1, reads KAGVTQTPRYLIKTRGQQVTLSCSPISGHRSVSWYQQTPGQGLQFLFEYFSETQRNKGNFPGRFSGRQFSNSRSEMNVSTLELGDSALYLCASSFLRPGLAVTSSYNEQFFGPGTRLTVL.

This clone was detected only a few times. The gene calls are TRBV5-6 and TRBJ1-5, with a tentative D call TRBD1 (5 bases). CDR1 SGHDT and CDR2 YYEEEE come from the germline V gene. V was clipped by 2 bases and J by 2 bases, with 11 bases between them. CDR3 length equals 15 residues. DNA for the CDR3: TGTGCCAGCAGCTTACAAGGGGAGGGCAATCAGCCCCAGCATTTT. Protein product: CASSLQGEGNQPQHF.

V is TRBV9 and J is TRBJ2-1; 16 nucleotides agree with TRBD2. V dropped 4 bases and J dropped 2; count of bases not matched to a gene: 6. The CDR3 runs to 18 residues. The germline gives CDR1 SGDLS, CDR2 YYNGEE. CDR3 DNA sequence: TGTGCCAGCAGCACCTCGGGGACTAGCGGGGGGGCCTACAATGAGCAGTTCTTC. Encoded protein: CASSTSGTSGGAYNEQFF.

The J gene is TRBJ1-5, the V gene TRBV7-8; possibly TRBD1 for D (5 bases). CDR3 length: 15 residues. Germline V lookup: CDR1 SGHVS, CDR2 FQNEAQ. V gave up 6 bases and J gave up 4 bases, with 16 bases separating them. The CDR3: CASRDGRGSNQPQHF. CDR3 DNA sequence: TGTGCCAGCAGGGACGGTAGGGGATCTAATCAGCCCCAGCATTTT. Full variable domain (remainder filled in from reference TRBV7-8 and TRBJ1-5): GAGVSQSPRYKVAKRGQDVALRCDPISGHVSLFWYQQALGQGPEFLTYFQNEAQLDKSGLPSDRFFAERPEGSVSTLKIQRTQQEDSAVYLCASRDGRGSNQPQHFGDGTRLSIL.

The rearrangement joins TRBV2 to TRBJ1-5; TRBD1 matches 8 bases. The CDR3 is made up of 13 amino acids. Germline V CDR1 and CDR2: SNHLY, FYNNEI. The V and J ends lost 6 bases and 6 bases, in that order; junction bases with no gene match: 4. This CDR3 is CASRATGGQPQHF. CDR3 nucleotides: TGTGCCAGCAGGGCCACAGGGGGTCAGCCCCAGCATTTT.

This rearrangement joins TRBV27 to TRBJ1-2; 10 bases line up with TRBD1. V trimming: 3 bases; J trimming: 2 bases; junction bases outside the gene matches: 3. Germline CDR1 MNHEY, CDR2 SMNVEV (reference sequence). The CDR3 covers 15 residues. As DNA, the CDR3 is TGTGCCAGCAGTTTCGGACAGGGGGGGAACTATGGCTACACCTTC. This gives the protein CASSFGQGGNYGYTF.

The chain carries TRBV5-1 and TRBJ2-3; tentative D call: TRBD2 (6 bases). Germline CDR1 SGHRS, CDR2 YFSETQ. Trimming took off 4 bases at V and 1 base at J, with 16 bases between the two ends. The CDR3 contains 16 residues. CDR3 sequence: CASSPGTLRGTDTQYF. Written as DNA, the CDR3 is TGCGCCAGCAGCCCCGGGACTCTTAGGGGCACAGATACGCAGTATTTT.

The rearrangement links TRBV30 to TRBJ2-7; TRBD1 aligns across 9 bases. The CDR3 is 17 residues long. Per the germline V gene, CDR1 is GTSNPN and CDR2 is SVGIG (reference sequence). Trimming at V came to 0 bases and at J to 0 bases, leaving 9 bases not matched to a gene. The CDR3 sequence is CAWSVSRTGVSSYEQYF. The CDR3 DNA is TGTGCCTGGAGTGTAAGTAGGACAGGGGTGAGCTCCTACGAGCAGTACTTC.

V is TRBV18 and J is TRBJ2-5; 13 bases line up with TRBD2. Losses at the gene ends were 3 bases for V and 2 bases for J; bases not matched to a gene: 3. The CDR3 covers 16 residues. CDR1 KGHSH and CDR2 LQKENI come from the germline V gene. CDR3 sequence reads: CASSPLLAGGQETQYF. The CDR3 region has the DNA TGTGCCAGCTCACCTTTACTAGCGGGAGGGCAAGAGACCCAGTACTTC.

There are a few counts of this clone. The chain uses TRBV19 and TRBJ1-1; 7 bases fit TRBD1. Germline CDR1 and CDR2: LNHDA and SQIVND (reference sequence). This CDR3 spans 17 amino acids. The junction had 10 bases not matched to a gene; V was cut back by 3 bases and J by 0 bases. This chain's CDR3 is CASSIGWDSPMNTEAFF. CDR3 coding DNA: TGTGCCAGTAGTATCGGTTGGGACAGCCCTATGAACACTGAAGCTTTCTTT.

This chain connects TRBV29-1 to TRBJ2-2; 7 positions agree with TRBD2. J gave up 6 bases and V 3 bases, and 1 base lay outside the gene matches. The germline V gene encodes CDR1 SQVTM and CDR2 ANQGSEA. The CDR3 covers 12 residues. The CDR3 here is CSVDGGAGELFF. In DNA, the CDR3 is TGCAGCGTTGATGGGGGGGCCGGGGAGCTGTTTTTT.

This clone came up once. V usage is TRBV4-1 and J usage is TRBJ2-7; perhaps TRBD1 as D (6 bases). Looked up from germline, CDR1 is MGHRA and CDR2 is YSYEKL. The CDR3 spans 15 residues. The ends were cut back, 4 bases at V and 0 bases at J, with 13 bases in the middle. CDR3 sequence: CASSPRTVLSYEQYF. CDR3 nucleotide sequence: TGCGCCAGCAGCCCCCGGACAGTGCTCTCCTACGAGCAGTACTTC.

The chain couples TRBV7-2 to TRBJ2-1, with a tentative D call TRBD1 (6 bases). Trimming removed 4 bases at V and 6 bases at J, with 16 bases between. The length of the CDR3 is 15 residues. The germline CDR1 and CDR2 sequences are SGHTA and FQGNSA. CDR3 sequence (DNA): TGTGCCAGCAGCTGGTTTCCGAGGGGGAGCAATGAGCAGTTCTTC. This codes for CASSWFPRGSNEQFF.

The rearrangement links TRBV7-9 to TRBJ2-1; no clear D gene. V lost 3 bases and J lost 7, with 7 bases in between. The CDR3 is made up of 12 amino acids. CDR1 and CDR2 (germline): SEHNR, FQNEAQ (reference sequence). The CDR3 region is CASSFGANEQFF. The DNA for the CDR3 is TGTGCCAGCAGCTTCGGAGCGAATGAGCAGTTCTTC. Complete variable domain (other parts from reference TRBV7-9 and TRBJ2-1): DTGVSQNPRHKITKRGQNVTFRCDPISEHNRLYWYRQTLGQGPEFLTYFQNEAQLEKSRLLSDRFSAERPKGSFSTLEIQRTEQGDSAMYLCASSFGANEQFFGPGTRLTVL.

This clone was recorded a few times. CDR3 region: CASSLGGLAAPVNEQFF. In nucleotides, the CDR3 is TGTGCCAGCAGCCTCGGGGGACTAGCGGCACCCGTTAATGAGCAGTTCTTC. This rearrangement joins TRBV7-9 to TRBJ2-1; 11 bases are shared with TRBD2. Trimming took 5 bases from V and 7 from J; bases not matched to a gene: 13. The germline CDR1 and CDR2 sequences are SEHNR and FQNEAQ (reference sequence). This CDR3 has 17 amino acids. Combining the CDR3 with reference TRBV7-9 and TRBJ2-1 gives the whole variable domain DTGVSQNPRHKITKRGQNVTFRCDPISEHNRLYWYRQTLGQGPEFLTYFQNEAQLEKSRLLSDRFSAERPKGSFSTLEIQRTEQGDSAMYLCASSLGGLAAPVNEQFFGPGTRLTVL.

The chain employs TRBV19 and TRBJ1-1; 9 bases fit TRBD1. V dropped 6 bases and J dropped 6; count of bases not matched to a gene: 8. CDR1 LNHDA and CDR2 SQIVND come from the germline V gene (reference sequence). The length of the CDR3 is 14 residues. CDR3 in DNA: TGTGCCAGTAGGAGAACAGGGGGCGCGGCTGAAGCTTTCTTT. Translating it yields CASRRTGGAAEAFF.

This rearrangement joins TRBV18 to TRBJ2-5; maybe TRBD1 (5 bases). The ends were cut back, 0 bases at V and 7 bases at J, with 15 bases in the middle. CDR3 size: 15 residues. Germline V gene lookup returns CDR1 KGHSH and CDR2 LQKENI. CDR3 nucleotides: TGTGCCAGCTCACCACCCAACGGGCAGGGTTGGACCCAGTACTTC. Translated: CASSPPNGQGWTQYF. Looking up the rest from reference TRBV18 and TRBJ2-5 gives the full variable domain: NAGVMQNPRHLVRRRGQEARLRCSPMKGHSHVYWYRQLPEEGLKFMVYLQKENIIDESGMPKERFSAEFPKEGPSILRIQQVVRGDSAAYFCASSPPNGQGWTQYFGPGTRLLVL.